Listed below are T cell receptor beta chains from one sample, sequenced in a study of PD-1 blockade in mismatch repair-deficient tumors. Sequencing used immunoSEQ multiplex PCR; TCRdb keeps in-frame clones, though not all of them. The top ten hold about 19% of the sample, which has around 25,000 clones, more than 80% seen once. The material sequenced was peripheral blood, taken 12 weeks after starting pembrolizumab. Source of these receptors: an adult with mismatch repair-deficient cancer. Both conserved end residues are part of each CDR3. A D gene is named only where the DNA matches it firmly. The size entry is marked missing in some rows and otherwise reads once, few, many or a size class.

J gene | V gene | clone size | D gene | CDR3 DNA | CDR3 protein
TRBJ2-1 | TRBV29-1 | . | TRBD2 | TGCAGCGTTGATAAAGGCGGGAGGTCGAATGAGCAGTTCTTC | CSVDKGGRSNEQFF
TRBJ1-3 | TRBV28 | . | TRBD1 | TGTGCCAGCAGTCCACCGGGACAGCTTATCTCTGGAAACACCATATATTTT | CASSPPGQLISGNTIYF
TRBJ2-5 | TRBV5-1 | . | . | TGCGCCAGCAGCTTCGGGACGGTGCAAGAGACCCAGTACTTC | CASSFGTVQETQYF
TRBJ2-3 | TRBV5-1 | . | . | TGCGCCAGCAGCTTGGAGGTGGAAGGAGCTACGCAGTATTTT | CASSLEVEGATQYF
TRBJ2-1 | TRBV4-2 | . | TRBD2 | TGTGCCAGCAGCCAATCTTCCGGGACTAGCGCGTACAATGAGCAGTTCTTC | CASSQSSGTSAYNEQFF
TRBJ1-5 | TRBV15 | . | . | TGTGCCACCAGCAGAGGGCCGGGGGCCGCAAATCAGCCCCAGCATTTT | CATSRGPGAANQPQHF
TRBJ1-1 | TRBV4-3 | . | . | TGCGCCAGCAGCCAAGATGGGAGGATCACTGAAGCTTTCTTT | CASSQDGRITEAFF
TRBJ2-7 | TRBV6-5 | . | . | TGTGCCAGCAGGCTAGGGCTAAGCTCCTACGAGCAGTACTTC | CASRLGLSSYEQYF
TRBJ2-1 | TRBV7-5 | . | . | TGTGCCAGCAGCTTTGGGAGTGCCAATGAGCAGTTCTTC | CASSFGSANEQFF
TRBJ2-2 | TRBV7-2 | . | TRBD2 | TGTGCCAGCAGCTTAGCGCTAGTAGCGGGAGGAACCGGGGAGCTGTTTTTT | CASSLALVAGGTGELFF
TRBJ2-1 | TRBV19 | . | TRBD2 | TGTGCCAGTAGTGCCACTAGCGGTGGTGAGCAGTTCTTC | CASSATSGGEQFF
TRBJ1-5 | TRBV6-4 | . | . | TGTGCCGCATTAGGGGGTCCACCTCGGCAGCCCCAGCATTTT | CAALGGPPRQPQHF
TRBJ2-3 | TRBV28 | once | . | TGTGCCAGCAGAAGCCCGCGGGACAGCACAGATACGCAGTATTTT | CASRSPRDSTDTQYF
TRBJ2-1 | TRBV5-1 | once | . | TGCGCCAGCGGGCAGGGGACCAAAACTTACAATGAGCAGTTCTTC | CASGQGTKTYNEQFF
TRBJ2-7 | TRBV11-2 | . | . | TGTGCCAGCAGCTTAGGTCGTGGGGGCTCCTACGAGCAGTACTTC | CASSLGRGGSYEQYF
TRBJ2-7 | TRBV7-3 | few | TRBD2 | TGTGCCAGCAGCTTAGGGCGGGAGAGGGAGCAGTACTTC | CASSLGREREQYF
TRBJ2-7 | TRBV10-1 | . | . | TGCGCCAGCAGTGAGACCTCCACTAGGTACGAGCAGTACTTC | CASSETSTRYEQYF
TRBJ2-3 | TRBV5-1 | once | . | TGCGCCAGCAGCTTGGCCGATCCTAGCACAGATACGCAGTATTTT | CASSLADPSTDTQYF
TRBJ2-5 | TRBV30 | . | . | TGTGCCTGGGCTGAGGGCGCCGAGACCCAGTACTTC | CAWAEGAETQYF
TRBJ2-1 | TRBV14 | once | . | TGTGCCAGCAGCCTCAACAGAGGCTCCTACAATGAGCAGTTCTTC | CASSLNRGSYNEQFF
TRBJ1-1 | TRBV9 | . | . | TGTGCCAGCAGCCCCCGACTGAGTGGGGTAGCTTTCTTT | CASSPRLSGVAFF
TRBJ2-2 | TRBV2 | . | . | TGTGCCAGCAGTACCGTGAACACCGGGGAGCTGTTTTTT | CASSTVNTGELFF
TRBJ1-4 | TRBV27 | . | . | TGTGCCAGCAGTTTTGAGACGGGAATGGGGGAAAAACTGTTTTTT | CASSFETGMGEKLFF
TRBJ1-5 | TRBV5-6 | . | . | TGTGCCAGCAGCTTGACGCCTAATCAGCCCCAGCATTTT | CASSLTPNQPQHF
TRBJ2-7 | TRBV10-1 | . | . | TGCGCCAGCAGTATTAGACCAGGGGTGGTCGAGCAGTACTTC | CASSIRPGVVEQYF
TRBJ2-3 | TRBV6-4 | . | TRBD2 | TGTGCCAGCAGTGACTCAGCGGGAGGACGGGATACGCAGTATTTT | CASSDSAGGRDTQYF
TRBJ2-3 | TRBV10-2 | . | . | TGCGCCAGCAGTGGCGAAACGGGGGCAGATACGCAGTATTTT | CASSGETGADTQYF
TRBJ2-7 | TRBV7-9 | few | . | TGTGCCAGCAGCTTGGGGTTCGCCAGAGAGCAGTACTTC | CASSLGFAREQYF
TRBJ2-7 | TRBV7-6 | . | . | TGTGCCAGCAGCTTAGCGCCTGAGGATACCTACGAGCAGTACTTC | CASSLAPEDTYEQYF
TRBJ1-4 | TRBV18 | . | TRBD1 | TGTGCCAGCTCACCCGGGACAGCTAATGAAAAACTGTTTTTT | CASSPGTANEKLFF
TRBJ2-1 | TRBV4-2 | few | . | TGTGCCAGCAGCCCTTTTGACAGCTACAATGAGCAGTTCTTC | CASSPFDSYNEQFF
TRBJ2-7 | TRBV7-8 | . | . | TGTGCCAGCAGCTTCAATCAGGGTTACGAGCAGTACTTC | CASSFNQGYEQYF
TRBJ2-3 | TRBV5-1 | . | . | TGCGCCAGCAGCTTGACAGGCCCAGATACGCAGTATTTT | CASSLTGPDTQYF
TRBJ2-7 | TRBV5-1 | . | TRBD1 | TGCGCCAGCAGGGGAACCCCGACAGGGGGATTCTACGAGCAGTACTTC | CASRGTPTGGFYEQYF
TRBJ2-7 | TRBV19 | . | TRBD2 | TGTGCCAGTAGTATAACACTAGCGGGAGGAGGCGAGCAGTACTTC | CASSITLAGGGEQYF
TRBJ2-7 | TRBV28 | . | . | TGTGCCAGCAGTTTATTGGTGACTCGATTCGCCTCCTCCTACGAGCAGTACTTC | CASSLLVTRFASSYEQYF
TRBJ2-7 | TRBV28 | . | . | TGTGCCAGCAGTGAAACGGGGACCCTCGAGCAGTACTTC | CASSETGTLEQYF
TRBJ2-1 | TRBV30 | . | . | TGTGCCTGGAGTGTAACCGAACCGCTCGCGGTTCTCTCCTACAATGAGCAGTTCTTC | CAWSVTEPLAVLSYNEQFF
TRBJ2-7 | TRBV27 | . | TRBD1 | TGTGCCAGCAGTGGGACAGCTACTGACCTCGAGCAGTACTTC | CASSGTATDLEQYF